Each of the 13 T cell receptor beta chains below was sequenced from the same sample in a study of cytomegalovirus exposure and HLA in healthy donors. The PCR made use of 60 Vbeta and 13 Jbeta primers. Assay used: immunoSEQ multiplex PCR; TCRdb lists only in-frame clones, some missing. Here the sample spans 150,000 to 200,000 clones, 85% to 90% being singletons. Sequencing was done on a sample of PBMCs. Receptors originate from a young woman in good health and CMV-seronegative.

The V call is TRBV5-8, the J call TRBJ2-4; possibly TRBD2 for D (5 bases). In germline, CDR1 is SGHTS, CDR2 YDEGEE. Trimming removed 7 bases at V and 0 bases at J, with 8 bases between. The CDR3 is made up of 13 amino acids. CDR3 residues: CASPGVAKNIQYF. The DNA for the CDR3 is TGTGCCAGCCCCGGGGTAGCCAAAAACATTCAGTACTTC.

A single count supports this clone. This chain uses TRBV10-3 with TRBJ1-2; TRBD1 is a possible D gene (6 bases). The CDR3 consists of 13 residues. Per the germline V gene, CDR1 is ENHRY and CDR2 is SYGVKD. Trimming removed 2 bases from V and 4 bases from J, with 8 bases in between. The CDR3 spells CAISETGSYGYTF. DNA of the CDR3: TGTGCCATCAGTGAGACAGGGAGCTATGGCTACACCTTC.

The gene calls are TRBV11-2 and TRBJ2-7, with D possibly matching TRBD1 (5 bases). Per germline, CDR1 SGHAT and CDR2 FQNNGV. The CDR3 consists of 14 residues. Trimming took off 1 base at V and 2 bases at J, with 9 bases between the two ends. The CDR3 protein is CASSLGRATYEQYF. CDR3 DNA sequence: TGTGCCAGCAGCTTAGGCAGGGCGACCTACGAGCAGTACTTC.

This clone was picked up one time. V and J are TRBV9 and TRBJ1-2, with D tentatively TRBD1 (6 bases). Germline V lookup: CDR1 SGDLS, CDR2 YYNGEE. Trimming shortened V by 3 bases and J by 8 bases, and 8 bases separated the two germline ends. CDR3 size: 11 residues. The CDR3, as DNA: TGTGCCAGCAGCGACGACAGGGGCTACACCTTC. Its translation is CASSDDRGYTF. The whole variable domain, filled in from reference TRBV9 and TRBJ1-2, reads DSGVTQTPKHLITATGQRVTLRCSPRSGDLSVYWYQQSLDQGLQFLIQYYNGEERAKGNILERFSAQQFPDLHSELNLSSLELGDSALYFCASSDDRGYTFGSGTRLTVV.

The V call is TRBV5-8, the J call TRBJ2-5, with 9 bases aligning to TRBD2. With V trimmed by 1 base and J by 7 bases, 8 bases remained unmatched. The CDR3 runs 15 residues. Germline V lookup: CDR1 SGHTS, CDR2 YDEGEE. The CDR3, as DNA: TGTGCCAGCAGCTTGCCGTTAGCGGGAGCTGGGACCCAGTACTTC. This translates into CASSLPLAGAGTQYF.

This rearrangement joins TRBV7-9 to TRBJ2-3, with 7 bases matching TRBD1. Germline V gene sequence: CDR1 SEHNR, CDR2 FQNEAQ (reference sequence). The CDR3 sequence is 12 residues long. The ends lost 4 bases at V and 12 bases at J; junction bases unmatched: 7. CDR3 in amino acids: CASSYGTAPQYF. CDR3 sequence (DNA): TGTGCCAGCAGCTACGGGACAGCCCCCCAGTATTTT.

The rearrangement uses TRBV29-1 and TRBJ2-7, with D possibly TRBD1 on 5 matching bases. V was trimmed by 6 bases and J by 5 bases, leaving 11 bases between them. CDR1 and CDR2 from the germline V gene are SQVTM and ANQGSEA. The CDR3 is 11 residues long. In nucleotides, the CDR3 is TGCAGCGTGGACATGGGGAACGAGCAGTACTTC. Amino acid sequence: CSVDMGNEQYF.

V gene TRBV7-6 combines with J gene TRBJ1-1, with TRBD1 matching 7 bases. Trimming took 3 bases from V and 10 from J; bases not matched to a gene: 2. Germline V gene sequence: CDR1 SGHVS, CDR2 FNYEAQ. CDR3 length: 11 amino acids. CDR3 amino acids: CASSLGQSAFF. For the CDR3, the DNA is TGTGCCAGCAGCTTGGGACAGTCAGCTTTCTTT.

The rearrangement uses TRBV28 and TRBJ2-5; TRBD1 aligns across 7 bases. The J call may not be correct, given that the DNA end is closer to TRBJ2-7. The germline V gene has CDR1 MDHEN and CDR2 SYDVKM. The CDR3 is 13 residues long. DNA for the CDR3: TGTGCCAGCAGTTTATACAGGGGTTCCGAGCAGTACTTC. This translates into CASSLYRGSEQYF.

V gene TRBV7-9 combines with J gene TRBJ1-2; D is uncertain. The length of the CDR3 is 14 residues. CDR1 is SEHNR, CDR2 FQNEAQ, per germline (reference sequence). V was cut by 2 bases and J by 6 bases, with 13 bases left in between. CDR3 protein: CASSLQEKPDGYTF. CDR3 in DNA: TGTGCCAGCAGCTTACAGGAAAAACCTGATGGCTACACCTTC.

This sequence joins TRBV9 and TRBJ2-1; the match to TRBD1 covers 8 bases. J was trimmed by 7 bases and V by 3 bases; bases with no gene match: 6. The CDR3 contains 14 residues. The germline gives CDR1 SGDLS, CDR2 YYNGEE. This chain's CDR3 is CASSGQTGANEQFF. The CDR3, as DNA: TGTGCCAGCAGCGGACAGACAGGGGCAAATGAGCAGTTCTTC.

The rearrangement links TRBV6-5 to TRBJ2-1, with TRBD1 matching 11 bases. The V and J ends lost 3 bases and 9 bases, in that order; junction bases with no gene match: 7. The germline CDR1 and CDR2 sequences are MNHEY and SVGAGI. The CDR3 is 15 residues long. The CDR3 reads CASSYHGTGGSEQFF. The CDR3, as DNA: TGTGCCAGCAGTTATCACGGGACAGGGGGGAGTGAGCAGTTCTTC.

This clone appeared a few times. This sequence joins TRBV5-4 and TRBJ2-3, with 12 bases fitting TRBD2. Trimming at V came to 0 bases and at J to 2 bases, leaving 7 bases not matched to a gene. The germline V gene encodes CDR1 SGHNT and CDR2 YYREEE (reference sequence). The CDR3 is 18 amino acids. The CDR3 here is CASSLEGRLAGDTDTQYF. The CDR3 nucleotides are TGTGCCAGCAGCTTGGAGGGGCGACTAGCGGGAGACACAGATACGCAGTATTTT.